Sequencing of this TCR beta chain was carried out in a study of T cells in Graves' hyperthyroidism and ophthalmopathy (dated by TCRdb to about 2019). In terms of the full investigation: Peripheral blood was sampled at the time of initial diagnosis, prior to any treatment. The study also compared thyroid tissue and blood T-cell repertoires from about 6 Graves' hyperthyroidism patients. The roughly 90 discovery patients were divided at random into training and test sets in a 7:3 ratio. To identify distinguishing TCR V-J signatures, a discovery cohort of roughly 100 patients was used, comprising fewer than 45 with Graves' ophthalmopathy and about 59 with stable Graves' hyperthyroidism. Prospective prediction of ophthalmopathy was tested in an independent validation cohort consisting of roughly 19 hyperthyroidism patients and around 16 patients who later progressed to ophthalmopathy. According to the paper, TCR Vbeta CDR3 sequencing was carried out on more than 120 peripheral blood samples, which came from 40 to 45 ophthalmopathy, 80 or so hyperthyroidism and around 17 progressor patients. After sampling, hyperthyroidism patients received methimazole starting at 30 mg daily, and ophthalmopathy patients received high-dose intravenous methylprednisolone. General conclusions and limits of the study: In cross-validation, a model built on a 13 V-J signature told ophthalmopathy apart from stable hyperthyroidism with approximately 90% sensitivity and around 83% specificity, and in testing the same model reached 80%/75%. Most expanded thyroid clonotypes (frequency above 0.001) were also detected in blood, a finding suggesting that blood repertoires may reflect thyroid immune responses. No statistical method was used to set the sample size in advance, and investigators knew the group allocation. During validation, the model predicted progression to ophthalmopathy a median of approximately 6.5 months ahead of onset, with more than 55% sensitivity and roughly 75% specificity.

In its sample, this clonotype was seen many times. This clone's antigen is unknown. Base qualities are not recorded, but no much larger clone differs from it by a single base. The CDR3, from cysteine to phenylalanine, totals 12 residues. This entry keeps only the CDR3 DNA: 36 bases, framed from base 1. The germline ends are 5 bases apart after V is trimmed by 2 bases and J by 4 bases. CDR1 and CDR2, per the germline V gene, are MDHEN and SYDVKM. TCR beta CDR3 regions were amplified from RNA transcripts. For the first round of RT-PCR on the TCR CDR3, the HTBI primer set was used together with the Qiagen OneStep RT-PCR kit. The libraries were constructed in a second round of multiplex PCR and then size-selected and purified. Sequencing of the libraries was done on an Illumina HiSeq2000 using paired-end 100 bp reads. Regarding the original processing steps: Raw data were processed with SOAPnuke, discarding reads with adapters, uncalled bases, mean Phred below 15, or no exact constant-primer or identifier match. COPE v1.2.5 was used to merge the high-quality paired reads, and each unique nucleotide sequence was defined as a clonotype. Clonotypes were aligned to IMGT TRBV, TRBD and TRBJ reference segments using MiTCR v1.1. Only V-J combinations with frequency above 0.0001, covering 98% to 99.2% of repertoires, were analysed. The TCS score was defined as F50 (clonal expansion) divided by E x V (chaos), with BLOSUM62-based TCRdist calculated between CDR3 peptides within each V-J. Welch's t-statistics and random forest reduced roughly 500 V-J features to 10 to 15, which were used in a naive Bayes classifier (R e1071). Through fastp at Q25 and MiXCR, TCRdb rebuilt clones from the public reads, retaining in-frame beta chains. Merged by CDR3 protein, the rows form single entries marked with the most common genes and DNA. TCRdb assigned the V and J calls; the authors' analysis was not used. The sample records about 620,000 distinct CDR3 sequences, about 17% of which are singletons. The biggest ten clones account for 3.5% to 4% of the sample.

Graves' hyperthyroidism was defined as stable when no progression to ophthalmopathy occurred over 18 months of follow-up. Hyperthyroidism patients were newly diagnosed, with disease duration under 2 months, and aged 18 to 65 years. Any patient with an uncontrolled infection, another autoimmune disease, pregnancy or lactation was excluded. Clinical symptoms, serum thyroxine and TRAb, thyroid ultrasound, and orbital computed tomography formed the basis for the diagnoses. PBMCs were separated from roughly 10 ml of fresh peripheral blood using Ficoll-Paque density gradient centrifugation. Trizol reagent was used to extract total RNA, and RNA quality was then checked on an Agilent 2100 Bioanalyzer.

This chain joins TRBV28 to TRBJ2-5; no D gene can be assigned with confidence. The sample comprised blood. The origin of this receptor is a woman younger than 45 with Graves' hyperthyroidism. The CDR3 corresponds to CASSLNAETQYF. The DNA sequence is given as TGTGCCAGCAGTTTAAACGCAGAGACCCAGTACTTC.